The 9 T cell receptor beta chains given below trace back to one sample, sequenced in a study of technical replicates of blood from several donors. Produced via immunoSEQ multiplex PCR; TCRdb's table is partial and in-frame only. The sample has under 65,000 clones; 90% to 97% are singletons. The specimen sequenced was T cells isolated from PBMCs. These receptors were collected from a human donor in good health.

This chain uses TRBV6-6 with TRBJ2-3, with D maybe TRBD1 (6 bases). Germline CDR1 is MNHNY and CDR2 is SVGAGI (reference sequence). This CDR3 is built from 15 residues. V shed 1 base and J shed 3 bases, with 11 bases lying between them. CDR3 DNA: TGTGCCAGCAGTTACTTACAGGGTTCAACAGATACGCAGTATTTT. Translated: CASSYLQGSTDTQYF.

J is TRBJ2-1 and V is TRBV19, with 8 bases that match TRBD2. V was clipped by 5 bases and J by 7 bases; unmatched bases: 4. This CDR3 comprises 13 residues. CDR1 and CDR2 (germline): LNHDA, SQIVND (reference sequence). CDR3 coding DNA: TGTGCCAGTAGTCTCCCGGGGGGGAATGAGCAGTTCTTC. It specifies CASSLPGGNEQFF.

The rearrangement uses TRBV11-2 and TRBJ1-1; the D gene is possibly TRBD1 (5 bases). This CDR3 spans 14 amino acids. V was trimmed by 5 bases and J by 5 bases, leaving 15 bases between them. CDR1 and CDR2 from the germline V gene are SGHAT and FQNNGV. DNA for the CDR3: TGTGCCAGCAGCCTCGTTAGGGGTGAGACTGAAGCTTTCTTT. Translation: CASSLVRGETEAFF.

This clone was observed a single time. V gene TRBV5-1 combines with J gene TRBJ2-1, with a weak D call TRBD2 (5 bases). The CDR3 contains 15 residues. Germline V gene lookup returns CDR1 SGHRS and CDR2 YFSETQ. V was cut by 3 bases and J by 2 bases, with 12 bases left in between. The CDR3 reads CASSSDGEPYNEQFF. The DNA of the CDR3 is TGCGCCAGCAGCTCTGACGGGGAGCCCTACAATGAGCAGTTCTTC.

This clone is a singleton in its sample. The rearrangement links TRBV11-3 to TRBJ2-5; 12 nucleotides align to TRBD2. Per the germline V gene, CDR1 is SGHNT and CDR2 is YENEEA. The CDR3 consists of 15 residues. The ends lost 2 bases at V and 5 bases at J; junction bases unmatched: 3. The CDR3 bases are TGTGCCAGCAGCTTAAGACTAGCGGGAGAGGAGACCCAGTACTTC. Its translation is CASSLRLAGEETQYF.

V and J are TRBV6-6 and TRBJ2-2; possible D gene TRBD1, 5 bases. CDR1 is MNHNY and CDR2 is SVGAGI in the germline V gene (reference sequence). The CDR3 loop spans 12 amino acids. V gave up 6 bases and J gave up 6 bases, with 8 bases separating them. CDR3 region: CASSTGPGELFF. The CDR3 region has the DNA TGTGCCAGCAGCACAGGACCCGGGGAGCTGTTTTTT.

J is TRBJ1-1 and V is TRBV29-1, with no clear D. V was cut by 7 bases and J by 3 bases, with 18 bases left in between. The germline V gene encodes CDR1 SQVTM and CDR2 ANQGSEA. The CDR3 extends over 14 amino acids. For the CDR3, the DNA is TGCAGCGGATACGGGCAGACTATGCACACTGAAGCTTTCTTT. Translating it yields CSGYGQTMHTEAFF.

CDR3 sequence reads: CASSLGRGGSNEKLFF. The CDR3 nucleotides read TGTGCCAGCAGCTTGGGGCGGGGAGGCTCTAATGAAAAACTGTTTTTT. J is TRBJ1-4 and V is TRBV5-4, with unresolved D. Germline V gene sequence: CDR1 SGHNT, CDR2 YYREEE (reference sequence). Between the trimmed V and J ends, which lost 0 bases and 3 bases, there was a span of 12 bases. The CDR3 covers 16 residues.

The V gene is TRBV19, the J gene TRBJ2-1, with 15 bases identical to TRBD2. Per the germline V gene, CDR1 is LNHDA and CDR2 is SQIVND (reference sequence). V gave up 3 bases and J gave up 2 bases; unmatched junction bases: 8. CDR3 size: 19 residues. In DNA form, the CDR3 reads TGTGCCAGTAGTATTGTAATCGGGACTAGCGGGAGGACCTACAATGAGCAGTTCTTC. Translation gives CASSIVIGTSGRTYNEQFF.